Below, one T cell receptor (beta chain) is given with its context. Produced via immunoSEQ multiplex PCR; TCRdb's table is partial and in-frame only. The data show around 70,000 clones, 95% to 98% seen once. This sample was taken from a study of technical replicates of blood from four donors. Germline-derived CDR1 and CDR2 are MNHNS and SASEGT. The CDR3 spans 15 residues. Losses at the gene ends were 2 bases for V and 3 bases for J; bases not matched to a gene: 7. The sequence was obtained from a human donor in good health. Sequencing was carried out using T cells isolated from PBMCs. V is TRBV6-1 and J is TRBJ2-7, with 7 bases fitting TRBD1. In DNA, the CDR3 is TGTGCCAGCAGTGAACAGGGACAGACTTACTACGAGCAGTACTTC. Translation gives CASSEQGQTYYEQYF.